This TCR beta chain came from a study of blood T cell repertoires in COVID-19. Background on the study: Sites in the United States, Italy and Spain provided acute and convalescent COVID-19 samples. T cells, B-cell-depleted T cells, or PBMCs provided the cDNA or gDNA that served as material.

As processed by the authors: Estimated nucleated cell counts came from reference gene primer amplification. The repertoire was sequenced with immunoSEQ multiplex PCR; TCRdb's copy has only in-frame clones and lacks some. The D gene and trimming were derived from the DNA, and the V and J assignments and clone size from that table. The sample records over 90,000 clones, approximately 90% being singletons. Trimming stripped 0 bases from V and 0 bases from J, with 8 bases between. Looked up from germline, CDR1 is SGHKS and CDR2 is YYEKEE (reference sequence). This CDR3 region has 15 residues. Sample: peripheral blood. This clonotype originated in a man aged 50 to 59 in a cohort sampled during active COVID-19. This chain uses TRBV5-5 with TRBJ2-3, with D unresolved. The CDR3 nucleotides read TGTGCCAGCAGCTTGGGTTTAGCTAGCACAGATACGCAGTATTTT. This encodes CASSLGLASTDTQYF.